This paragraph covers one T cell receptor beta chain sequence. The data derive from a study of blood T cell repertoires in COVID-19. Across the study: Some COVID-19 samples were acute and others convalescent; all came from the United States, Italy and Spain.

CDR1 and CDR2 from the germline V gene are ENHRY and SYGVKD. This CDR3 has 14 amino acids. V trimming: 5 bases; J trimming: 2 bases; junction bases outside the gene matches: 3. Per the authors' pipeline: Estimation of nucleated cell counts relied on the amplification of reference gene primers. The method was immunoSEQ multiplex PCR; TCRdb's version includes in-frame clones alone and lacks a portion of them. V and J calls and clone size follow that table, whereas D and trimming were derived from the DNA. The repertoire holds fewer than 200,000 clones, with 70% to 85% as singletons. This clonotype originated in a woman over 75 with acute or convalescent COVID-19. The rearrangement uses TRBV10-3 and TRBJ1-1, with TRBD1 matching 9 bases. The sample consisted of peripheral blood. The CDR3 region has the DNA TGTGCCATCAGTTGGGACAGGGTCAACACTGAAGCTTTCTTT. It specifies CAISWDRVNTEAFF.